Listed here are 5 T cell receptor beta chains from one sample, sequenced in a study of OX40 agonist ivuxolimab in advanced cancers. TCRdb's table, derived via immunoSEQ multiplex PCR, lists solely in-frame clones and lacks some. This table holds some 50,000 clones, around 87% found once. The material sequenced was CD4+ or CD8+ T cells sorted from blood, taken in a trial of the OX40 agonist ivuxolimab. These receptors all stem from an adult with an advanced solid tumor such as melanoma, head and neck, liver or kidney cancer.

This clone was recorded only once. The chain couples TRBV19 to TRBJ1-2, with D possibly being TRBD1 (5 bases). This CDR3 comprises 14 residues. V was trimmed by 7 bases and J by 6 bases, leaving 18 bases between them. The germline CDR1 and CDR2 sequences are LNHDA and SQIVND (reference sequence). In nucleotides, the CDR3 is TGTGCCAGTAACGACCCGGGAGGGGCGGATGGCTACACCTTC. The encoded protein is CASNDPGGADGYTF.

The chain uses TRBV6-1 and TRBJ2-7; 9 bases map to TRBD1. This CDR3 is 15 amino acids long. Germline V gene sequence: CDR1 MNHNS, CDR2 SASEGT. Germline trimming cut 8 bases from V and 3 bases from J; bases unmatched to any gene: 11. The CDR3 DNA reads TGTGCCAGCCGCCGGGACAGGGTTATCTTCTACGAGCAGTACTTC. Its translation is CASRRDRVIFYEQYF.

J is TRBJ2-7 and V is TRBV5-1; D call uncertain. Between the trimmed V and J ends, which lost 4 bases and 0 bases, there was a span of 11 bases. The CDR3 has 14 amino acids. CDR1 and CDR2 (germline): SGHRS, YFSETQ. This CDR3 reads CASSADLASYEQYF. The CDR3 DNA reads TGCGCCAGCAGCGCGGATCTTGCCTCCTACGAGCAGTACTTC.

The chain carries TRBV30 and TRBJ1-5, with D unclear. Germline assignment: CDR1 GTSNPN and CDR2 SVGIG (reference sequence). The length of the CDR3 is 16 residues. The ends were cut back, 2 bases at V and 3 bases at J, with 17 bases in the middle. This chain's CDR3 is CAWSSSALWTNQPQHF. The CDR3 DNA sequence: TGTGCCTGGAGTAGTTCCGCCCTTTGGACCAATCAGCCCCAGCATTTT.

This clone was picked up one time. V gene TRBV5-1 combines with J gene TRBJ1-6; D ambiguous. Germline CDR1 reads SGHRS; CDR2 reads YFSETQ. The CDR3 extends over 16 amino acids. The V gene lost 0 bases and the J gene lost 6 bases, with 13 bases spanning the gap. DNA for the CDR3: TGCGCCAGCAGCTTGGCCCAGGCCAGGAGTAATTCACCCCTCCACTTT. It encodes CASSLAQARSNSPLHF.